This T cell receptor (beta chain) was found in a study of blood T cell repertoires in COVID-19. Libraries were prepared by immunoSEQ multiplex PCR; TCRdb keeps only in-frame clonotypes and omits some of them. The sample records roughly 140,000 clones, over 75% being singletons. This TCR came from a man aged 55 to 70 with active or convalescent COVID-19. The sample was peripheral blood.

CDR3 amino acids: CASSRDNNEKLFF. In nucleotides, the CDR3 is TGTGCCAGCTCTCGGGACAACAATGAAAAACTGTTTTTT. The gene calls are TRBV18 and TRBJ1-4; D is possibly TRBD1 (6 bases). V dropped 6 bases and J dropped 5 bases, with 10 bases sitting between them. CDR1 is KGHSH and CDR2 is LQKENI in the germline V gene. The CDR3 spans 13 residues. The full variable domain, rest sourced from reference TRBV18 and TRBJ1-4, is NAGVMQNPRHLVRRRGQEARLRCSPMKGHSHVYWYRQLPEEGLKFMVYLQKENIIDESGMPKERFSAEFPKEGPSILRIQQVVRGDSAAYFCASSRDNNEKLFFGSGTQLSVL.